The rows below give T cell receptor beta chains drawn from one sample of a study of T cell responses to AZD1222 COVID-19 vaccine. Libraries were prepared by immunoSEQ multiplex PCR; TCRdb keeps only in-frame clonotypes and omits some of them. The sample has more than 95,000 clones; roughly 91% are singletons. This sample comprised peripheral blood, obtained on day 0 of AZD1222 vaccination. The receptors come from an adult in good health. Both conserved end residues are trimmed from each CDR3. Each record gives: J gene, V gene, CDR3 protein.

>TRBJ1-1|TRBV19
ASSIITGGTEAF
>TRBJ1-2|TRBV9
ASSESTNAGYT
>TRBJ2-3|TRBV28
ASSPGLADTQY
>TRBJ2-1|TRBV11-1
ASSWRTASSYNEQF
>TRBJ2-7|TRBV28
ASSLPESGGQVQY
>TRBJ2-1|TRBV7-8
ASSLGTNYNEQF
>TRBJ2-5|TRBV7-9
ASSFRSAGETQY
>TRBJ1-2|TRBV5-1
ASSFIGEGTGRGYT
>TRBJ1-3|TRBV19
ASSSDPGSGNTIY
>TRBJ1-1|TRBV14
ASSQFEGRMNTEAF
>TRBJ1-2|TRBV7-2
ASSPTGAGYT
>TRBJ1-2|TRBV18
ASSPSQRGYT
>TRBJ1-5|TRBV10-1
ASSGGEVQPQH